This TCR beta chain was sequenced in a study of cytomegalovirus exposure and HLA in healthy donors. The CDR3 spans 15 residues. Germline CDR1 reads SGHDT; CDR2 reads YYEEEE. Trimming cost V 4 bases and J 1 base, with 14 bases left between them. When sampled, the donors appeared nominally healthy, though they likely had unrecorded immune exposures. The PCR used 60 Vbeta and 13 Jbeta primers. Profiling relied on immunoSEQ multiplex PCR, and the TCRdb table lists in-frame clones only, not all of them. In the table there are 120,000 or so clones, 17% of which are singletons. The sample was PBMCs. This receptor was taken from a female donor in good health and CMV-seropositive. The genes are TRBV5-6 and TRBJ1-1, with D maybe TRBD1 (6 bases). The CDR3 reads CASSLGAQGNTEAFF. The CDR3 DNA is TGTGCCAGCAGCCTTGGCGCACAGGGGAACACTGAAGCTTTCTTT.